Listed below are T cell receptor beta chains from one sample, sequenced in a study of cytomegalovirus exposure and HLA in healthy donors. Data came from immunoSEQ multiplex PCR; TCRdb stores just in-frame clones and leaves some out. Among 89,000 or so clones listed, 93% were seen once. Sequencing was done on a sample of PBMCs. These TCRs come from a woman aged 25 to 39 in good health and CMV-seropositive. CDR3s leave out the opening cysteine and the closing phenylalanine or tryptophan. D genes are given only for firm matches. Only some rows state a clone size, as once, few, many or a class for expanded clones.

D gene: TRBD2
V gene: TRBV28
J gene: TRBJ2-1
clone size: once
CDR3 protein: ASGRGRQF

D gene: TRBD1
V gene: TRBV6-5
J gene: TRBJ1-3
clone size: NA
CDR3 protein: ASSSGGGNTIY

D gene: TRBD2
V gene: TRBV7-8
J gene: TRBJ2-5
clone size: few
CDR3 protein: ASSATGGQETQY

D gene: TRBD1
V gene: TRBV16
J gene: TRBJ2-7
clone size: NA
CDR3 protein: ASSQSMGDSAYGQY

D gene: TRBD1
V gene: TRBV5-8
J gene: TRBJ2-2
clone size: NA
CDR3 protein: ASSPGTGVYTGELF

D gene: NA
V gene: TRBV7-2
J gene: TRBJ2-7
clone size: NA
CDR3 protein: ASSPRRGYEQY

D gene: TRBD1
V gene: TRBV19
J gene: TRBJ2-1
clone size: NA
CDR3 protein: ASSDRVGYNEQF

D gene: NA
V gene: TRBV19
J gene: TRBJ2-1
clone size: NA
CDR3 protein: ASSISRINEQF

D gene: NA
V gene: TRBV7-8
J gene: TRBJ2-5
clone size: once
CDR3 protein: ASIPSPTAPRETQY

D gene: TRBD1
V gene: TRBV18
J gene: TRBJ1-5
clone size: NA
CDR3 protein: ASSPGRTGENQPQH

D gene: NA
V gene: TRBV5-6
J gene: TRBJ2-7
clone size: NA
CDR3 protein: ASSLDGDYEQY

D gene: TRBD2
V gene: TRBV28
J gene: TRBJ2-7
clone size: NA
CDR3 protein: ASSPGTSGSYEQY

D gene: NA
V gene: TRBV15
J gene: TRBJ2-3
clone size: NA
CDR3 protein: ATTRGARTDTQY

D gene: NA
V gene: TRBV7-2
J gene: TRBJ1-3
clone size: NA
CDR3 protein: ASSIRVGGNTIY

D gene: TRBD2
V gene: TRBV28
J gene: TRBJ2-5
clone size: NA
CDR3 protein: ASCRGGGLAEETQY

D gene: TRBD2
V gene: TRBV7-8
J gene: TRBJ2-3
clone size: NA
CDR3 protein: ASSLDGGRLTDTQY

D gene: TRBD1
V gene: TRBV29-1
J gene: TRBJ1-1
clone size: NA
CDR3 protein: SVKQGAGNTEAF

D gene: TRBD2
V gene: TRBV9
J gene: TRBJ2-3
clone size: NA
CDR3 protein: ASSVKGGRAADTQY

D gene: TRBD2
V gene: TRBV5-4
J gene: TRBJ2-7
clone size: NA
CDR3 protein: ASSPRLAGVGEQY

D gene: NA
V gene: TRBV29-1
J gene: TRBJ2-1
clone size: NA
CDR3 protein: SVEDPQRSSYNEQF

D gene: NA
V gene: TRBV4-2
J gene: TRBJ2-3
clone size: NA
CDR3 protein: ASSQDVDTSQLDTQY

D gene: TRBD1
V gene: TRBV7-2
J gene: TRBJ1-2
clone size: NA
CDR3 protein: ASSSGQGGNYGYT

D gene: NA
V gene: TRBV9
J gene: TRBJ1-1
clone size: NA
CDR3 protein: ASSPRLNTEAF

D gene: TRBD1
V gene: TRBV19
J gene: TRBJ1-2
clone size: NA
CDR3 protein: ASRTFRDSYGYT

D gene: NA
V gene: TRBV6-5
J gene: TRBJ2-7
clone size: NA
CDR3 protein: ASSYSDTKPSYEQY

D gene: NA
V gene: TRBV9
J gene: TRBJ2-2
clone size: NA
CDR3 protein: ASSVKIGAGELF

D gene: NA
V gene: TRBV11-2
J gene: TRBJ2-1
clone size: NA
CDR3 protein: ASSSPFEQF

D gene: NA
V gene: TRBV20-1
J gene: TRBJ2-7
clone size: NA
CDR3 protein: SASLYEQY

D gene: NA
V gene: TRBV27
J gene: TRBJ2-3
clone size: NA
CDR3 protein: ASSLSPSGSSTDTQY

D gene: TRBD2
V gene: TRBV7-2
J gene: TRBJ2-7
clone size: NA
CDR3 protein: ASSLDLAGGREQY

D gene: TRBD1
V gene: TRBV29-1
J gene: TRBJ1-4
clone size: NA
CDR3 protein: AIRDRAEKLF

D gene: NA
V gene: TRBV4-3
J gene: TRBJ2-1
clone size: NA
CDR3 protein: ASSQDGASSYNEQF

D gene: NA
V gene: TRBV6-1
J gene: TRBJ2-5
clone size: NA
CDR3 protein: ASSEFRAETQY

D gene: TRBD1
V gene: TRBV7-8
J gene: TRBJ1-4
clone size: NA
CDR3 protein: ASSPRDRADEKLF

D gene: NA
V gene: TRBV5-1
J gene: TRBJ1-5
clone size: NA
CDR3 protein: ASSLRQAARFKKPQH

D gene: NA
V gene: TRBV19
J gene: TRBJ1-1
clone size: once
CDR3 protein: ASSIVGGTEAF

D gene: NA
V gene: TRBV6-5
J gene: TRBJ2-7
clone size: NA
CDR3 protein: ASRSGDSYEQY

D gene: TRBD2
V gene: TRBV7-6
J gene: TRBJ2-7
clone size: NA
CDR3 protein: ASSLKLAGSYEQY

D gene: TRBD2
V gene: TRBV7-9
J gene: TRBJ2-1
clone size: NA
CDR3 protein: ASSILGLAGGEQF

D gene: TRBD1
V gene: TRBV29-1
J gene: TRBJ1-2
clone size: NA
CDR3 protein: SVVPLQGARGYT

D gene: NA
V gene: TRBV7-9
J gene: TRBJ2-5
clone size: NA
CDR3 protein: ASSLVATTGTEETQY

D gene: TRBD2
V gene: TRBV19
J gene: TRBJ2-3
clone size: once
CDR3 protein: ASIGRAGVSDTQY

D gene: TRBD1
V gene: TRBV7-2
J gene: TRBJ2-2
clone size: NA
CDR3 protein: ASRPTGVPGELF

D gene: TRBD2
V gene: TRBV29-1
J gene: TRBJ2-3
clone size: NA
CDR3 protein: SVDSRLAPFRTDTQY

D gene: NA
V gene: TRBV25-1
J gene: TRBJ2-1
clone size: NA
CDR3 protein: ASSEGGGWPGEQF

D gene: TRBD2
V gene: TRBV30
J gene: TRBJ2-6
clone size: NA
CDR3 protein: ALGGSGANVLT